This T cell receptor beta chain derives from a study of post-analysis software for immune sequencing data (dated by TCRdb to 2013 to 2016). Describing the broader study: Disease courses on record covered relapsing-remitting, secondary progressive and progressive-relapsing multiple sclerosis, though some patients had no subtype annotation. Patient repertoires were compared against around 10 previously published healthy control repertoires from donors aged roughly 6 to 28 years. A subset of samples was prepared in parallel using single-end sample barcoding, then pooled and co-amplified after Illumina adapter ligation.

Study-wide conclusions, independent of this receptor: Direct clustering with F measure showed strong co-clustering of samples prepared in the same batch, prompting a batch-effect correction. The multiple sclerosis patient group was slightly younger than the control group. Patients showed significantly higher frequencies than controls for about five TRBV segments, among them TRBV5-6, TRBV5-1 and TRBV20-1. Normalized Chao1 diversity was significantly lower in multiple sclerosis patients than controls, suggesting substantial peripheral T-cell clonal expansion.

In the case of this clonotype: No antigen is known for it. Per-base quality was not reported, and no clone a single base away is much larger than it.

Libraries were constructed by PCR. Sequencing used an Illumina HiSeq 2500. Unique molecular identifiers were incorporated into TCR beta cDNA libraries to reduce PCR and sequencing biases. About 500,000 cDNA molecules were obtained for every 1 to 10 million input T cells, so each molecule roughly corresponded to one T cell. Patient libraries were prepared and sequenced with the same protocol used for the earlier healthy control dataset. Samples belonging to the same batch were prepared together, multiplexed and sequenced on a shared HiSeq lane. In the authors' own workflow: Raw barcoded reads were processed with MIGEC, and single-read molecular identifier groups were discarded before consensus assembly and CDR3 extraction. VDJtools was used for post-analysis of the clonotype tables, with diversity normalized by down-sampling every dataset to the smallest sample size. In repertoire overlap clustering, CDR3 amino acid sequences, but not nucleotide sequences, were matched to correct batch-related cross-sample contamination. The public reads were quality trimmed at Q25 with fastp and then assembled into clones with MiXCR by TCRdb, keeping productive beta chains. Every entry covers one CDR3 protein and lists the most common genes and DNA from its rows. TCRdb, not the authors, supplied the V and J calls. The sample yields about 770,000 distinct CDR3 sequences; just over 45% were counted once. In total, the top ten clones hold roughly 5.2% of the sample.

Reading from cysteine to phenylalanine, the CDR3 counts 13 amino acids. Only CDR3 DNA remains: 39 bases, in frame from the first base. The germline ends are 12 bases apart after V is trimmed by 6 bases and J by 6 bases. CDR1 is given as LGHNA and CDR2 as YNFKEQ, both from the germline V gene. To demonstrate the VDJtools post-analysis software, the study profiled TCR beta repertoires from the peripheral blood of around 13 young patients with multiple sclerosis. The multiple sclerosis patients were children and adolescents ranging in age from 6 to 15 years. The rearranged segments are TRBV4-2 and TRBJ2-1, with TRBD1 tentatively as D gene (6 bases match). Sequenced input: blood. This TCR came from a girl aged 5 to 17 with multiple sclerosis. The nucleotides are TGTGCCAGCAGGAGGGGGATAGGCAATGAGCAGTTCTTC. Its protein product is CASRRGIGNEQFF.